The following is a T cell receptor beta chain sequence with its context. This record belongs to a study of blood T cells in healthy people across ages. Germline V gene sequence: CDR1 DFQATT, CDR2 SNEGSKA (reference sequence). The CDR3 covers 15 residues. The V segment lost 1 base and the J segment 4 bases; nucleotides outside the gene matches: 1. Primed by a sample-barcoded 5' primer and a J-beta primer mix, a second PCR proceeded for 7 to 11 cycles. TCRdb re-called the 5' RACE reads with MiXCR, one entry per CDR3 protein. The sample shows hundreds of thousands of distinct CDR3 sequences, over 45% of them seen only once.

The sequence came from a woman aged 55-69 years in good health. The sample comprised blood. The chain employs TRBV20-1 and TRBJ2-5; 15 bases map to TRBD2. DNA of the CDR3: TGCAGTGCTAGAGGGGGACTAGCGGGAGGAGAGACCCAGTACTTC. Its protein is CSARGGLAGGETQYF.